The rows below give T cell receptor beta chains drawn from one sample of a study of cytomegalovirus exposure and HLA in healthy donors. TCRdb's copy holds only in-frame clones and misses some; the assay was immunoSEQ multiplex PCR. The sample lists 150,000 to 200,000 clones, approximately 84% occurring once. Source material: PBMCs. All receptors come from a man between 18 and 29 years old in good health and CMV-seropositive. Both conserved end residues are part of each CDR3. A D gene is named only where the DNA matches it firmly. Size values are once, few and many counts, or a class for expanded clones, and some rows have none.

v_gene: TRBV5-1
d_gene: .
j_gene: TRBJ2-6
abundance: .
CDR3aa: CASSLAGSGANVLTF
CDR3nt: TGCGCCAGCAGCTTGGCCGGCTCTGGGGCCAACGTCCTGACTTTC

v_gene: TRBV7-9
d_gene: .
j_gene: TRBJ2-2
abundance: .
CDR3aa: CASSLASGSTGELFF
CDR3nt: TGTGCCAGCAGCTTAGCGTCAGGGTCAACCGGGGAGCTGTTTTTT

v_gene: TRBV30
d_gene: .
j_gene: TRBJ1-2
abundance: .
CDR3aa: CAWSVGVSRSYGYTF
CDR3nt: TGTGCCTGGAGTGTAGGGGTATCAAGGTCCTATGGCTACACCTTC

v_gene: TRBV7-9
d_gene: TRBD1
j_gene: TRBJ1-2
abundance: .
CDR3aa: CASHNPDRGASDYGYTF
CDR3nt: TGTGCCAGCCACAACCCGGACAGGGGGGCATCGGACTATGGCTACACCTTC

v_gene: TRBV30
d_gene: TRBD2
j_gene: TRBJ2-1
abundance: .
CDR3aa: CAWALAGGGNEQFF
CDR3nt: TGTGCCTGGGCTCTAGCGGGAGGGGGGAATGAGCAGTTCTTC

v_gene: TRBV30
d_gene: .
j_gene: TRBJ2-7
abundance: .
CDR3aa: CAWSPEGSNEQYF
CDR3nt: TGTGCCTGGAGCCCGGAGGGCTCCAACGAGCAGTACTTC

v_gene: TRBV5-1
d_gene: .
j_gene: TRBJ2-3
abundance: .
CDR3aa: CASSLEPQDTQYF
CDR3nt: TGCGCCAGCAGCTTGGAACCCCAGGATACGCAGTATTTT

v_gene: TRBV29-1
d_gene: .
j_gene: TRBJ2-3
abundance: .
CDR3aa: CSAGGGVRDTQYF
CDR3nt: TGCAGCGCCGGAGGAGGGGTTCGAGATACGCAGTATTTT

v_gene: TRBV7-2
d_gene: .
j_gene: TRBJ1-2
abundance: once
CDR3aa: CASRLKQANYGYTF
CDR3nt: TGTGCCAGCAGGTTGAAACAAGCTAACTATGGCTACACCTTC

v_gene: TRBV2
d_gene: TRBD1
j_gene: TRBJ2-1
abundance: .
CDR3aa: CASSEQGAYNEQFF
CDR3nt: TGTGCCAGCAGTGAACAGGGGGCGTACAATGAGCAGTTCTTC

v_gene: TRBV30
d_gene: .
j_gene: TRBJ1-2
abundance: .
CDR3aa: CAWSETGTSTF
CDR3nt: TGTGCCTGGAGTGAAACCGGGACATCTACCTTC

v_gene: TRBV6-1
d_gene: TRBD2
j_gene: TRBJ2-3
abundance: .
CDR3aa: CASSGELAGGPVDTQYF
CDR3nt: TGTGCCAGCAGTGGGGAGTTAGCGGGAGGGCCGGTAGATACGCAGTATTTT

v_gene: TRBV6-1
d_gene: .
j_gene: TRBJ1-1
abundance: .
CDR3aa: CASRGGPRTNTEAFF
CDR3nt: TGTGCCAGCCGGGGAGGGCCCCGGACAAACACTGAAGCTTTCTTT

v_gene: TRBV4-1
d_gene: TRBD1
j_gene: TRBJ2-1
abundance: .
CDR3aa: CASSQVLDPGGKRFF
CDR3nt: TGCGCCAGCAGCCAAGTCCTCGATCCAGGGGGCAAACGGTTCTTC

v_gene: TRBV21-1
d_gene: .
j_gene: TRBJ1-1
abundance: .
CDR3aa: CASSTCLWGVEAFF
CDR3nt: TGTGCCAGCAGCACCTGCCTATGGGGGGTCGAAGCTTTCTTT

v_gene: TRBV9
d_gene: TRBD2
j_gene: TRBJ2-1
abundance: .
CDR3aa: CASSVGTSGNEQFF
CDR3nt: TGTGCCAGCAGCGTAGGGACTAGCGGGAATGAGCAGTTCTTC

v_gene: TRBV28
d_gene: .
j_gene: TRBJ1-1
abundance: .
CDR3aa: CASSFGSEGTEAFF
CDR3nt: TGTGCCAGCAGTTTCGGGAGCGAGGGGACTGAAGCTTTCTTT

v_gene: TRBV4-3
d_gene: .
j_gene: TRBJ2-7
abundance: .
CDR3aa: CASSLGRGEQYF
CDR3nt: TGCGCCAGCAGCCTCGGGCGGGGCGAGCAGTACTTC

v_gene: TRBV9
d_gene: TRBD2
j_gene: TRBJ2-7
abundance: .
CDR3aa: CASSESGTGLGAQYF
CDR3nt: TGTGCCAGCAGCGAGAGCGGGACGGGCCTAGGTGCGCAGTACTTC

v_gene: TRBV9
d_gene: TRBD2
j_gene: TRBJ2-7
abundance: .
CDR3aa: CASSPGLAGFEQYF
CDR3nt: TGTGCCAGCAGTCCGGGACTAGCGGGTTTCGAGCAGTACTTC

v_gene: TRBV9
d_gene: TRBD2
j_gene: TRBJ2-5
abundance: .
CDR3aa: CASSTLAGDQETQYF
CDR3nt: TGTGCCAGCAGCACCCTAGCGGGTGACCAAGAGACCCAGTACTTC

v_gene: TRBV27
d_gene: TRBD1
j_gene: TRBJ1-1
abundance: .
CDR3aa: CASSPAGQGGTEAFF
CDR3nt: TGTGCCAGCAGTCCGGCCGGACAGGGGGGCACTGAAGCTTTCTTT

v_gene: TRBV27
d_gene: TRBD1
j_gene: TRBJ1-2
abundance: .
CDR3aa: CASSMITGTGGADYGYTF
CDR3nt: TGTGCCAGCAGCATGATTACCGGGACAGGGGGCGCCGACTATGGCTACACCTTC